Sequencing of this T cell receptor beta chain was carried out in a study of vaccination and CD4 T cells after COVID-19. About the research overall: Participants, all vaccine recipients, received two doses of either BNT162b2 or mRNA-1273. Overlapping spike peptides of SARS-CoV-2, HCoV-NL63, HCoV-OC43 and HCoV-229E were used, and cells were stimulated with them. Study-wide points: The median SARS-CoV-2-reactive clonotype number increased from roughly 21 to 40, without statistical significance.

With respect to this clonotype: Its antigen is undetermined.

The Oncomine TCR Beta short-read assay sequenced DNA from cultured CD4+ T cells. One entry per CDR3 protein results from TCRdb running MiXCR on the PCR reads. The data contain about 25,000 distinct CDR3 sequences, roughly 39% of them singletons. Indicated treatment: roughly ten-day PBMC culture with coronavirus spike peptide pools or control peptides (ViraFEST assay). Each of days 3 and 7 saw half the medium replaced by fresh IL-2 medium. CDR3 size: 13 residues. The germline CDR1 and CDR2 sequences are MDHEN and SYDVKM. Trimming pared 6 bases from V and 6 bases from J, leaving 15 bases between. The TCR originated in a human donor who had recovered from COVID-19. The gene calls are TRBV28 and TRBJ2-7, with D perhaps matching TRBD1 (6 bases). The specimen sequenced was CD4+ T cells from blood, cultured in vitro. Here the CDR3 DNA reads TGTGCCAGCAGGCTTGTAGGGGGTAGCGAGCAGTACTTC. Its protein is CASRLVGGSEQYF.